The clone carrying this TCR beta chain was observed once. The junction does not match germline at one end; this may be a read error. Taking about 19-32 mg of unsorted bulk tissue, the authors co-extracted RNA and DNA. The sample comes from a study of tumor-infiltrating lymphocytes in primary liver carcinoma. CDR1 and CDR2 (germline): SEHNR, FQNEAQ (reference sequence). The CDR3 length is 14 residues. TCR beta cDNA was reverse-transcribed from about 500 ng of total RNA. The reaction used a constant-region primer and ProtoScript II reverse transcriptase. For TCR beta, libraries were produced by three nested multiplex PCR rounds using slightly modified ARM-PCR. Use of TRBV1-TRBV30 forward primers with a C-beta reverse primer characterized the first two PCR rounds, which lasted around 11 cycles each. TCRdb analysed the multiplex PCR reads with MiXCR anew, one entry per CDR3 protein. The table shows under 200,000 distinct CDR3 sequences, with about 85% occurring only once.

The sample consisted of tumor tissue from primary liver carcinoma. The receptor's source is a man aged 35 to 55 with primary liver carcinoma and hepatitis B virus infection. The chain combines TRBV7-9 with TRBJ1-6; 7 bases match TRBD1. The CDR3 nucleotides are TGTGCCAACAGCTCTCAGGGGGGTAATTCACCCATCCACTTT. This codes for CANSSQGGNSPIHF.